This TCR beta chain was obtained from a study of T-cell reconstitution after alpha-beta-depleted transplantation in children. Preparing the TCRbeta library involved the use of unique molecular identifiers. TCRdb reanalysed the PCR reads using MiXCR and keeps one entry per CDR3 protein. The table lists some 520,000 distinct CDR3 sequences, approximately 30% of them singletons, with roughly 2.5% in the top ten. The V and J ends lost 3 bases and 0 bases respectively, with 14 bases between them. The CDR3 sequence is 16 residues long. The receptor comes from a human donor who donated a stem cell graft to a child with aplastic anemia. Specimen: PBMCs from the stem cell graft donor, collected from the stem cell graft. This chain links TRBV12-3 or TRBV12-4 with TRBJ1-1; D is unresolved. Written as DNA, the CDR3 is TGTGCCAGCAGTTTGGTTCCGATGTGGATGAACACTGAAGCTTTCTTT. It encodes CASSLVPMWMNTEAFF.